This section outlines one T cell receptor (beta chain) sequence together with its context. This sample is part of a study of technical replicates of blood from several donors. Sequencing used immunoSEQ multiplex PCR; TCRdb keeps in-frame clones, though not all of them. The sample lists around 56,000 clones, about 95% occurring once. The sequenced sample was PBMCs. The sequence came from a human donor in good health. Some clones in this sample may be carry-over from other donors' samples.

The CDR3 here is CASSLSGDSYRDTQYF. The CDR3 DNA sequence: TGTGCCAGCAGCTTATCAGGTGACAGTTACCGAGATACGCAGTATTTT. The chain employs TRBV7-6 and TRBJ2-3; TRBD1 is a possible D gene (5 bases). The V end was cut by 2 bases, the J end by 5 bases, with 17 bases between. CDR1 SGHVS and CDR2 FNYEAQ come from the germline V gene. The CDR3 loop spans 16 amino acids.